Below are 28 T cell receptor beta chains sequenced from a single sample in a study of blood T cells in healthy people across ages (dated by TCRdb to about 2015). The library was obtained by 5' RACE. The sequencer listed for this sample is Illumina HiSeq 2500. A second PCR of roughly 7 to 12 cycles was run with a J-beta primer mix and a sample-barcoded 5' primer. TCRdb reran the public reads through fastp at Q25 and MiXCR, keeping productive beta chains. All rows with the same CDR3 protein become a single entry with the most common DNA and genes. The sample table lists over a million distinct CDR3 sequences, around 25% of them with a count of one. The ten top clones hold 0.65% to 0.75% of the sample. These data were also filed under a second study, of T cells of mothers and their children.

The material sequenced was blood. The receptor source for this set is a girl aged 2 to 9 in good health.

The chain has TRBV6-1 and TRBJ1-1; D uncertain. V was clipped by 8 bases and J by 0 bases, with 13 bases between them. CDR1 and CDR2 from the germline V gene are MNHNS and SASEGT. The CDR3 loop spans 14 amino acids. CDR3 loop: CASSDGKLNTEAFF. CDR3 coding DNA: TGTGCCAGCTCAGACGGGAAGCTGAACACTGAAGCTTTCTTT.

There are a few counts of this clonotype. This chain's CDR3 is CASSFRYGTGSNTEAFF. CDR3 bases: TGTGCCAGCAGTTTTAGGTACGGGACAGGATCGAACACTGAAGCTTTCTTT. V is TRBV28 and J is TRBJ1-1, with 8 bases aligning to TRBD1. CDR3 length: 17 residues. The ends lost 3 bases at V and 1 base at J; junction bases unmatched: 10. Germline assignment: CDR1 MDHEN and CDR2 SYDVKM.

The chain couples TRBV6-2 or TRBV6-3 to TRBJ2-1, with D uncertain. CDR1 and CDR2 from the germline V gene are MNHEY and SVGEGT. The CDR3 is made up of 15 amino acids. The V gene lost 6 bases and the J gene lost 0 bases, with 12 bases spanning the gap. The CDR3 loop reads CASSPLLSSYNEQFF. In DNA form, the CDR3 reads TGTGCCAGCAGCCCCCTCCTAAGCTCCTACAATGAGCAGTTCTTC.

This CDR3 is CASSATPGYEQYF. CDR3 bases: TGTGCCAGCAGCGCAACCCCGGGCTACGAGCAGTACTTC. V is TRBV7-6 and J is TRBJ2-7; D is uncertain. V lost 5 bases and J 3 bases, leaving 11 bases between the germline ends. Germline V gives CDR1 SGHVS, CDR2 FNYEAQ. CDR3 length: 13 residues.

This clonotype was counted between two and nine times. The V and J genes are TRBV4-1 and TRBJ2-1; TRBD2 matches 8 bases. V lost 0 bases, J lost 5 bases, and 9 bases stayed unmatched. The length of the CDR3 is 17 residues. The germline gives CDR1 MGHRA, CDR2 YSYEKL. The CDR3 loop is CASSQDLKLAGNNEQFF. As DNA, the CDR3 is TGCGCCAGCAGCCAAGATCTCAAATTAGCGGGAAACAATGAGCAGTTCTTC.

The V gene is TRBV7-2, the J gene TRBJ1-5; 10 bases map to TRBD1. Trimming removed 5 bases from V and 7 bases from J; junction bases left unmatched: 8. CDR3 length equals 15 residues. Germline CDR1 SGHTA, CDR2 FQGNSA. The CDR3 nucleotides are TGTGCCAGCAGCATAACCGGGACAGGGGCCCAGCCCCAGCATTTT. This sequence encodes CASSITGTGAQPQHF.

This clonotype has more than one count but fewer than ten. This sequence joins TRBV7-2 and TRBJ1-4; maybe TRBD1 (5 bases). CDR3 length: 15 residues. The V end was cut by 5 bases, the J end by 3 bases, with 13 bases between. Germline V CDR1 and CDR2: SGHTA, FQGNSA. Here the CDR3 reads CASSVMGGANEKLFF. The CDR3, as DNA: TGTGCCAGCAGCGTGATGGGAGGGGCTAATGAAAAACTGTTTTTT.

J is TRBJ2-1 and V is TRBV12-5; D possibly corresponds to TRBD2 (5 bases). Germline CDR1 is LGHNT and CDR2 is FRNRAP. V was pared by 2 bases and J by 6 bases, with 20 bases between. The CDR3 sequence is 17 residues long. CDR3 nucleotides: TGTGCTAGTGGTTTGAGGATTGTCGGGAAGACCAGCAATGAGCAGTTCTTC. It codes for CASGLRIVGKTSNEQFF. The full variable domain, with the rest looked up from reference TRBV12-5 and TRBJ2-1, is DARVTQTPRHKVTEMGQEVTMRCQPILGHNTVFWYRQTMMQGLELLAYFRNRAPLDDSGMPKDRFSAEMPDATLATLKIQPSEPRDSAVYFCASGLRIVGKTSNEQFFGPGTRLTVL.

The chain carries TRBV5-1 and TRBJ2-5; TRBD1 matches 7 bases. With the DNA end fitting TRBJ2-7 better, the J assignment may be wrong. This CDR3 comprises 15 residues. Germline V lookup: CDR1 SGHRS, CDR2 YFSETQ. CDR3 region: CASSIRQGFAYEQYF. CDR3 DNA: TGCGCCAGCAGCATACGACAGGGTTTTGCTTACGAGCAGTACTTC.

There are a few counts of this clonotype. This chain links TRBV3-1 with TRBJ2-1; D remains unclear. The CDR3 has 15 residues. Trimming took off 1 base at V and 0 bases at J, with 7 bases between the two ends. Germline loops: CDR1 LGHDT, CDR2 YNNKEL (reference sequence). The CDR3 DNA reads as TGTGCCAGCAGCCAAGTAGTGGGCTCCTACAATGAGCAGTTCTTC. This gives the protein CASSQVVGSYNEQFF.

The rearrangement uses TRBV6-5 and TRBJ1-4, with TRBD1 as a possible D gene (6 bases). CDR3 length: 15 residues. The V gene lost 4 bases and the J gene lost 5 bases, with 14 bases spanning the gap. Germline V gene data show CDR1 as MNHEY and CDR2 as SVGAGI. The CDR3 DNA follows: TGTGCCAGCAGTTTCTACGGGGGGCAAAATGAAAAACTGTTTTTT. Amino acids: CASSFYGGQNEKLFF.

In this sample, this clonotype turned up a few times. This chain links TRBV29-1 with TRBJ1-2; TRBD1 is a possible D gene (6 bases). The germline V and J ends were trimmed by 3 bases and 6 bases, with 11 bases remaining between them. Looked up from germline, CDR1 is SQVTM and CDR2 is ANQGSEA. The CDR3 totals 12 residues. The CDR3 bases are TGCAGCGTTGAGGGGGGCAAGGATGGCTACACCTTC. The encoded protein is CSVEGGKDGYTF. The full variable domain, its missing parts supplied by reference TRBV29-1 and TRBJ1-2, is SAVISQKPSRDICQRGTSLTIQCQVDSQVTMMFWYRQQPGQSLTLIATANQGSEATYESGFVIDKFPISRPNLTFSTLTVSNMSPEDSSIYLCSVEGGKDGYTFGSGTRLTVV.

Many counts were recorded for this clonotype. This chain connects TRBV2 to TRBJ2-5; 10 nucleotides line up with TRBD1. V lost 8 bases, J lost 1 base, and 1 base stayed unmatched. Germline CDR1 and CDR2: SNHLY and FYNNEI. CDR3 length: 13 residues. The CDR3 region is CASRDRGQETQYF. CDR3 nucleotide sequence: TGTGCCAGCCGGGACAGGGGCCAAGAGACCCAGTACTTC.

The chain uses TRBV3-1 and TRBJ1-4; D not certain. V lost 4 bases and J 12 bases, leaving 12 bases between the germline ends. Germline CDR1 reads LGHDT; CDR2 reads YNNKEL (reference sequence). The CDR3 has 12 amino acids. The CDR3 loop reads CASSPRADELFF. DNA for the CDR3: TGTGCCAGCAGCCCCCGAGCAGACGAACTGTTTTTT.

V usage is TRBV7-9 and J usage is TRBJ2-5; 9 bases map to TRBD1. Germline CDR1 reads SEHNR; CDR2 reads FQNEAQ (reference sequence). The V segment lost 1 base and the J segment 4 bases; nucleotides outside the gene matches: 4. The CDR3 has 15 amino acids. CDR3 in amino acids: CASSLVQGAPETQYF. The CDR3 region has the DNA TGTGCCAGCAGCTTAGTACAGGGGGCGCCAGAGACCCAGTACTTC.

The CDR3 DNA follows: TGCGCCAGCAGCCAATCTACAGGGGGCGATGGCTACACCTTC. This sequence encodes CASSQSTGGDGYTF. J is TRBJ1-2 and V is TRBV4-3; 9 bases are a match to TRBD1. The ends lost 2 bases at V and 6 bases at J; junction bases unmatched: 4. CDR1 and CDR2 from the germline V gene are LGHNA and YSLEER. This CDR3 comprises 14 residues.

This clonotype was detected ten times or more. The V call is TRBV6-2 or TRBV6-3, the J call TRBJ2-5, with D unclear. The DNA end is a closer match to TRBJ2-1, so the J assignment may be wrong. Germline V gives CDR1 MNHEY, CDR2 SVGEGT. This CDR3 has 12 residues. The CDR3 sequence is CASSYPGSEQFF. DNA for the CDR3: TGTGCCAGCAGTTACCCGGGTAGTGAGCAGTTCTTC.

The gene calls are TRBV4-3 and TRBJ1-1; TRBD1 is a possible D gene (5 bases). Germline CDR1 LGHNA, CDR2 YSLEER. Trimming stripped 3 bases from V and 0 bases from J, with 11 bases between. This CDR3 is 15 amino acids long. The CDR3 region has the DNA TGCGCCAGCAGCCAGGACACAGACTTGAACACTGAAGCTTTCTTT. This gives the protein CASSQDTDLNTEAFF.

The chain links TRBV25-1 to TRBJ2-7; 11 bases fit TRBD1. This CDR3 comprises 15 residues. CDR1 MGHDK and CDR2 SYGVNS come from the germline V gene. Trimming cost V 4 bases and J 1 base; bases outside gene matches: 3. CDR3 protein: CASSGTGGYSYEQYF. For the CDR3, the DNA is TGTGCCAGCAGTGGGACAGGGGGCTATTCCTACGAGCAGTACTTC.

This rearrangement joins TRBV12-3 or TRBV12-4 to TRBJ2-1; D not resolved. Deletions cut 2 bases from V and 2 bases from J, with 10 bases between. The CDR3 covers 15 residues. CDR3 sequence reads: CASSLPPFTYNEQFF. The CDR3 region has the DNA TGTGCCAGCAGTTTACCCCCCTTTACCTACAATGAGCAGTTCTTC.

This clonotype has a handful of counts. This rearrangement joins TRBV12-3 or TRBV12-4 to TRBJ2-5, with D perhaps being TRBD1 or TRBD2 (5 bases each). This CDR3 comprises 14 residues. Between the trimmed V and J ends, which lost 6 bases and 5 bases, there was a span of 16 bases. Written as DNA, the CDR3 is TGTGCCAGCAGGTTGACGGGGCCGGGGGAGACCCAGTACTTC. It encodes CASRLTGPGETQYF.

This clonotype has more than one count but fewer than ten. The chain links TRBV7-6 to TRBJ2-3; possibly TRBD2 for D (6 bases). CDR3 length: 17 amino acids. The germline V gene has CDR1 SGHVS and CDR2 FNYEAQ. Trimming cost V 1 base and J 1 base, with 15 bases left between them. This CDR3 reads CASSLVGGPPGTDTQYF. CDR3 nucleotide sequence: TGTGCCAGCAGCTTAGTCGGGGGTCCCCCTGGCACAGATACGCAGTATTTT.

This chain connects TRBV11-2 to TRBJ2-3; D unclear. The germline V and J ends were trimmed by 5 bases and 8 bases, with 8 bases remaining between them. The CDR3 runs to 11 residues. The germline V gene encodes CDR1 SGHAT and CDR2 FQNNGV. The CDR3 DNA sequence: TGTGCCAGCAGCCCAACGGGTACGCAGTATTTT. It translates to CASSPTGTQYF.

This clonotype has only a few counts. The gene calls are TRBV20-1 and TRBJ2-1, with D possibly being TRBD2 (5 bases). Germline-derived CDR1 and CDR2 are DFQATT and SNEGSKA (reference sequence). This CDR3 has 14 amino acids. Trimming removed 1 base at V and 7 bases at J, with 14 bases between. The CDR3 loop reads CSARGTRGLNEQFF. The DNA of the CDR3 is TGCAGTGCTAGAGGGACCCGCGGACTTAATGAGCAGTTCTTC.

This sequence joins TRBV29-1 and TRBJ2-3, with a weak D call TRBD2 (5 bases). The V gene lost 3 bases and the J gene lost 6 bases, with 13 bases spanning the gap. The CDR3 contains 13 residues. The germline V gene has CDR1 SQVTM and CDR2 ANQGSEA. The CDR3 DNA reads TGCAGCGTTGATGATGAGGGCGCGGATACGCAGTATTTT. This translates into CSVDDEGADTQYF.

CDR3 residues: CASSLVEYDKKDEQYF. CDR3 in DNA: TGTGCCAGCAGCTTAGTCGAATATGATAAAAAGGACGAGCAGTACTTC. The chain recombines TRBV11-2 with TRBJ2-7; D is ambiguous. V was cut by 1 base and J by 5 bases, with 18 bases left in between. Germline V CDR1 and CDR2: SGHAT, FQNNGV. The CDR3 extends over 16 amino acids.

This clonotype was observed at least ten times. CDR3 sequence (DNA): TGTGCCTCATACGAGCAGTACTTC. It translates to CASYEQYF. The chain employs TRBV7-9 and TRBJ2-7; D unresolved. This CDR3 is 8 amino acids long. From germline, CDR1 is SEHNR and CDR2 FQNEAQ (reference sequence). V lost 11 bases to trimming and J lost 4 bases, with 3 bases between them.

This clonotype was detected a few times. The V gene is TRBV6-5, the J gene TRBJ2-7; no definite D call. The J call is uncertain, as TRBJ2-1 better fits the DNA end. This CDR3 is built from 17 residues. Germline loops: CDR1 MNHEY, CDR2 SVGAGI. The CDR3 DNA follows: TGTGCCAGCAGTTCCGGCCCGGGCCTTGGCGAGACCAATGAGCAGTTCTTC. Translation: CASSSGPGLGETNEQFF.